The rows below give T cell receptor beta chains drawn from one sample of a study of identical twins. TCRdb called the 5' RACE reads again in MiXCR, with one record for every CDR3 protein. There are roughly 630,000 distinct CDR3 sequences in the sample; roughly 6.6% occur only once, and 1.6% lies in the top ten. These data also featured in a second study, about yellow fever vaccine responses in identical twins.

Source material: PBMCs. Receptor source: a woman in her late teens or twenties in good health. Both conserved end residues are part of each CDR3. A D gene is named only where the DNA matches it firmly. Clone size is not always given. Where it is, it says once, few, many or a class for expanded clones.

abundance	d_gene	v_gene	j_gene	CDR3aa	CDR3nt
few	TRBD2	TRBV7-2	TRBJ2-7	CASSRSGDSYEQYF	TGTGCCAGCAGCCGGAGCGGGGACTCCTACGAGCAGTACTTC
many	NA	TRBV12-3/TRBV12-4	TRBJ1-3	CASSYGTGNTIYF	TGTGCCAGCAGTTACGGGACTGGAAACACCATATATTTT
few	NA	TRBV7-2	TRBJ2-2	CASSFRLQGSGELFF	TGTGCCAGCAGCTTCCGACTGCAGGGGTCCGGGGAGCTGTTTTTT
few	TRBD1	TRBV10-3	TRBJ2-5	CASNRDSRETQYF	TGTGCCAGCAACAGGGACAGTCGGGAGACCCAGTACTTC
NA	NA	TRBV7-9	TRBJ2-3	CASSLEALRPTDTQYF	TGTGCCAGCAGCTTAGAGGCCTTAAGGCCTACAGATACGCAGTATTTT
many	TRBD2	TRBV12-3/TRBV12-4	TRBJ2-1	CASSSELAGGNEQFF	TGTGCCAGCAGTTCCGAACTAGCGGGCGGCAATGAGCAGTTCTTC
many	TRBD1	TRBV12-3/TRBV12-4	TRBJ2-6	CASSARGKYSGANVLTF	TGTGCCAGCAGCGCCAGGGGGAAGTACTCTGGGGCCAACGTCCTGACTTTC
few	NA	TRBV10-2	TRBJ2-7	CASSESRANPSYEQYF	TGCGCCAGCAGTGAGTCCAGGGCTAACCCTTCCTACGAGCAGTACTTC
many	NA	TRBV3-1	TRBJ1-5	CASSQDQGNQPQHF	TGTGCCAGCAGCCAAGATCAGGGGAATCAGCCCCAGCATTTT
few	TRBD1	TRBV28	TRBJ2-7	CASSSTLPGQEGEQYF	TGTGCCAGCAGTTCAACCTTACCGGGACAGGAAGGCGAGCAGTACTTC
many	NA	TRBV3-1	TRBJ1-1	CASSHGRNTEAFF	TGTGCCAGCAGCCATGGGCGGAACACTGAAGCTTTCTTT
many	TRBD2	TRBV29-1	TRBJ2-1	CSVRTSGSFGEQFF	TGCAGCGTGAGGACTAGCGGGAGTTTCGGTGAGCAGTTCTTC
many	NA	TRBV15	TRBJ2-1	CATSRVDWRGSAYNEQFF	TGTGCCACCAGCAGAGTTGATTGGAGGGGCTCGGCCTACAATGAGCAGTTCTTC
few	TRBD2	TRBV29-1	TRBJ2-7	CSVKGPGGTEQYF	TGCAGCGTTAAGGGCCCGGGGGGGACCGAGCAGTACTTC
many	TRBD2	TRBV7-2	TRBJ2-1	CASSLGYSGSNEQFF	TGTGCCAGCAGCTTGGGGTATAGCGGGAGTAATGAGCAGTTCTTC
NA	TRBD1	TRBV2	TRBJ1-2	CASQQDRDYGYTF	TGTGCCAGCCAACAGGACAGGGACTATGGCTACACCTTC
NA	NA	TRBV7-9	TRBJ1-2	CAMSPGTACCYTF	TGTGCCATGAGCCCTGGGACGGCCTGCTGCTACACCTTC
few	NA	TRBV6-1	TRBJ1-5	CASSTDSRQPQHF	TGTGCCAGCAGTACGGACAGTCGGCAGCCCCAGCATTTT
few	TRBD1	TRBV10-3	TRBJ2-6	CAISKTGASSGANVLTF	TGTGCCATCAGCAAGACAGGGGCCTCCTCTGGGGCCAACGTCCTGACTTTC
once	TRBD1	TRBV18	TRBJ1-2	CASSPADRAFYGYTF	TGTGCCAGCTCACCAGCGGACAGGGCCTTCTATGGCTACACCTTC
few	NA	TRBV5-1	TRBJ1-3	CASSSGADGNTIYF	TGCGCCAGCAGCTCAGGGGCGGACGGAAACACCATATATTTT
NA	NA	TRBV20-1	TRBJ2-1	CSARDRGREGINEQFF	TGCAGTGCTAGAGACAGGGGGCGGGAGGGCATCAATGAGCAGTTCTTC
many	TRBD2	TRBV24-1	TRBJ2-1	CATSRASGSQSYNEQFF	TGTGCCACCAGTCGCGCTAGCGGGAGTCAGTCCTACAATGAGCAGTTCTTC
NA	NA	TRBV5-1	TRBJ2-7	CASLEASSKEQYF	TGCGCCAGCCTCGAGGCATCTTCCAAGGAGCAGTACTTC
few	TRBD1	TRBV3-1	TRBJ1-1	CASSQLVGRGMGTEAFF	TGTGCCAGCAGCCAGCTGGTGGGCAGGGGGATGGGAACTGAAGCTTTCTTT
few	NA	TRBV2	TRBJ1-2	CASSETGGWGYGYTF	TGTGCCAGCAGCGAAACCGGAGGGTGGGGATATGGCTACACCTTC
many	NA	TRBV28	TRBJ2-2	CASSLAPRRELFF	TGTGCCAGCAGTTTAGCCCCTAGGAGGGAGCTGTTTTTT
few	TRBD2	TRBV9	TRBJ2-7	CASSVGDGLETSYEQYF	TGTGCCAGCAGCGTAGGAGATGGACTAGAAACTTCCTACGAGCAGTACTTC
many	NA	TRBV3-1	TRBJ2-1	CASSQDGLLRSSYNEQFF	TGTGCCAGCAGCCAAGACGGACTACTCAGGAGCTCCTACAATGAGCAGTTCTTC